This record looks at one TCR beta chain sequence and its context. Its cognate antigen is unknown. These data are taken from a study of cytomegalovirus exposure and HLA in healthy donors. Findings and limits, study-wide: A missense variant in DCLRE1C was later tied to TCR beta V- and J-gene trimming. It was reportedly the case that the classifier diagnosed cytomegalovirus status with high specificity and sensitivity.

Primers: 60 Vbeta forward and 13 Jbeta reverse. Clones were sequenced by immunoSEQ multiplex PCR, and TCRdb holds only the in-frame ones, with some missing. The table lists 190,000 or so clones, over 65% of them singletons, with roughly 0.097% in the top ten. The CDR3 totals 19 residues. Per the germline V gene, CDR1 is SGHTA and CDR2 is FQGNSA. Trimming cost V 2 bases and J 0 bases; bases outside gene matches: 10. The V gene is TRBV7-2, the J gene TRBJ2-3, with 11 nucleotides matching TRBD2. This sequence originates from a boy aged 2 to 9 in good health and CMV-seronegative. The sample was PBMCs. CDR3 bases: TGTGCCAGCAGCTTATGCCTAGCGGGGGGTTTCACTAGCACAGATACGCAGTATTTT. This translates into CASSLCLAGGFTSTDTQYF.